A single sample gave rise to the 25 T cell receptor beta chains below, sequenced in a study of CD8 T cells in Susac syndrome. RNA totalling about 0.45 to 1 ug underwent reverse transcription with random hexamers. TCRdb called the immunoSEQ multiplex PCR reads again in MiXCR, with one record for every CDR3 protein. The sample carries about 300,000 distinct CDR3 sequences, about 92% recorded once. The sequenced sample consisted of CD4+ T cells from PBMCs. These receptors originate from a human donor with multiple sclerosis.

In regard to this clonotype: The junction departs from germline at one end; a sequencing error may be responsible. The genes are TRBV2 and TRBJ2-7, with 8 bases lining up with TRBD1. Germline CDR1 reads SNHLY; CDR2 reads FYNNEI. The CDR3 is 13 residues long. CDR3 amino acids: CATSTGVSYKQYF. As DNA, the CDR3 is TGTGCCACCTCGACAGGGGTCAGCTACAAGCAGTACTTC.

J is TRBJ2-3 and V is TRBV4-2; D is possibly TRBD2 (5 bases). The V gene lost 1 base and the J gene lost 14 bases, with 22 bases spanning the gap. Germline V gene sequence: CDR1 LGHNA, CDR2 YNFKEQ. This CDR3 comprises 15 residues. CDR3 coding DNA: TGTGCCAGCAGCCAAGCCAGCGGACCATTAATCAATTTGTATTTT. Protein sequence: CASSQASGPLINLYF.

This clonotype appeared a few times. The chain links TRBV30 to TRBJ1-2; D possibly corresponds to TRBD1 (5 bases). The CDR3 covers 18 residues. Germline V gene data show CDR1 as GTSNPN and CDR2 as SVGIG (reference sequence). Trimming took off 4 bases at V and 4 bases at J, with 28 bases between the two ends. The CDR3 here is CAWNPRFAGGDDSYGYTF. CDR3 nucleotides: TGTGCCTGGAATCCACGTTTCGCGGGCGGGGACGATTCCTATGGCTACACCTTC. Drawing the rest from reference TRBV30 and TRBJ1-2, the complete variable domain is SQTIHQWPATLVQPVGSPLSLECTVEGTSNPNLYWYRQAAGRGLQLLFYSVGIGQISSEVPQNLSASRPQDRQFILSSKKLLLSDSGFYLCAWNPRFAGGDDSYGYTFGSGTRLTVV.

J is TRBJ2-7 and V is TRBV21-1. TRBV21-1 represents a pseudogene. The CDR3 is made up of 16 amino acids. The DNA for the CDR3 is TGTGCCAGCAGCAAAGATCGGGTGCTCGCGGACGACGAGCAGTACTTC. It codes for CASSKDRVLADDEQYF.

In its sample, this clonotype was seen once. The CDR3 reads CASSQEAGGYTDTQYF. CDR3 bases: TGCGCCAGCAGCCAGGAAGCGGGAGGGTACACAGATACGCAGTATTTT. The chain employs TRBV4-3 and TRBJ2-3, with TRBD2 identical over 10 bases. The CDR3 covers 16 residues. Trimming cost V 3 bases and J 2 bases; bases outside gene matches: 5. Germline-derived CDR1 and CDR2 are LGHNA and YSLEER.

The J gene is TRBJ2-2, the V gene TRBV23-1; TRBD1 matches 8 bases. TRBV23-1 is an ORF, and what it does is uncertain. Germline trimming cut 3 bases from V and 1 base from J; bases unmatched to any gene: 10. The CDR3 contains 18 residues. The CDR3 reads CASSHHFSDRVNTGELFF. In DNA, the CDR3 is TGCGCCAGCAGTCACCACTTCTCGGACAGGGTGAACACCGGGGAGCTGTTTTTT.

The gene calls are TRBV24-1 and TRBJ2-5, with 9 bases that match TRBD2. J was trimmed by 4 bases and V by 4 bases; bases with no gene match: 6. CDR3 length: 15 amino acids. Germline loops: CDR1 KGHDR, CDR2 SFDVKD. CDR3 protein: CATSEASGGLETQYF. CDR3 coding DNA: TGTGCCACCAGTGAGGCCAGCGGGGGGTTAGAGACCCAGTACTTC.

The V call is TRBV6-2 or TRBV6-3, the J call TRBJ1-1; TRBD1 is a possible D gene (6 bases). CDR1 and CDR2 (germline): MNHEY, SVGEGT. V gave up 6 bases and J gave up 4 bases, with 15 bases separating them. The CDR3 sequence is 14 residues long. CDR3 amino acids: CASRNGGRATEAFF. CDR3 coding DNA: TGTGCCAGCAGAAACGGGGGCAGGGCCACTGAAGCTTTCTTT.

The J gene is TRBJ2-3, the V gene TRBV20-1; no firm D call. The germline V and J ends were trimmed by 6 bases and 0 bases, with 7 bases remaining between them. CDR3 length: 12 amino acids. Germline CDR1 and CDR2: DFQATT and SNEGSKA (reference sequence). The CDR3 protein is CSALPSTDTQYF. In DNA, the CDR3 is TGCAGTGCCCTTCCGAGCACAGATACGCAGTATTTT.

CDR3 loop: CSAVGQGAPNTEAFF. The DNA of the CDR3 is TGCAGTGCTGTGGGACAGGGGGCGCCGAACACTGAAGCTTTCTTT. The V and J genes are TRBV20-1 and TRBJ1-1; 12 bases match TRBD1. The germline gives CDR1 DFQATT, CDR2 SNEGSKA (reference sequence). The CDR3 has 15 amino acids. Trimming cost V 5 bases and J 1 base; bases outside gene matches: 5.

The chain employs TRBV20-1 and TRBJ2-3, with 9 nucleotides matching TRBD1. Germline V CDR1 and CDR2: DFQATT, SNEGSKA (reference sequence). V shed 6 bases and J 14 bases; nucleotides not matched to a gene: 12. The length of the CDR3 is 12 residues. The CDR3 spells CSATPGQGVPYF. The DNA for the CDR3 is TGCAGTGCAACCCCGGGACAGGGAGTTCCGTATTTT.

This chain uses TRBV7-9 with TRBJ1-2, with unresolved D. Trimming cost V 2 bases and J 7 bases, with 5 bases left between them. Germline loops: CDR1 SEHNR, CDR2 FQNEAQ (reference sequence). The CDR3 contains 11 residues. As DNA, the CDR3 is TGTGCCAGCAGCTTACGCAGTGGCTACACCTTC. Translating gives CASSLRSGYTF.

This chain uses TRBV5-1 with TRBJ2-1; maybe TRBD2 (6 bases). The germline V and J ends were trimmed by 0 bases and 5 bases, with 6 bases remaining between them. The CDR3 covers 13 residues. Germline V gives CDR1 SGHRS, CDR2 YFSETQ. CDR3 amino acids: CASSLAGDNEQFF. As DNA, the CDR3 is TGCGCCAGCAGCTTGGCGGGAGACAATGAGCAGTTCTTC.

The chain combines TRBV19 with TRBJ1-2, with unresolved D. This CDR3 is built from 12 residues. Deletions cut 3 bases from V and 7 bases from J, with 9 bases between. Per germline, CDR1 LNHDA and CDR2 SQIVND (reference sequence). Written as DNA, the CDR3 is TGTGCCAGTAGTATTTATACTTCTGGCTACACCTTC. It encodes CASSIYTSGYTF.

V and J are TRBV20-1 and TRBJ2-6; D is perhaps TRBD2 (6 bases). There are 15 residues in the CDR3. The ends were cut back, 5 bases at V and 0 bases at J, with 11 bases in the middle. Per the germline V gene, CDR1 is DFQATT and CDR2 is SNEGSKA (reference sequence). This CDR3 reads CSAGVGGSGANVLTF. The CDR3 DNA follows: TGCAGTGCTGGCGTCGGGGGCTCTGGGGCCAACGTCCTGACTTTC.

The J gene is TRBJ1-2, the V gene TRBV15; 8 positions agree with TRBD1. CDR1 LNHNV and CDR2 YYDKDF come from the germline V gene (reference sequence). CDR3 length: 15 amino acids. Trimming removed 5 bases from V and 5 bases from J; junction bases left unmatched: 10. CDR3: CATSPSPQGAYGYTF. CDR3 DNA: TGTGCCACCAGCCCCTCTCCCCAGGGGGCATATGGCTACACCTTC.

V gene TRBV7-2 combines with J gene TRBJ2-1; 15 nucleotides align to TRBD2. In germline, CDR1 is SGHTA, CDR2 FQGNSA. V shed 4 bases and J 14 bases; nucleotides not matched to a gene: 12. The CDR3 length is 16 residues. The CDR3 spells CASSSHAGLAGGSKFF. The CDR3 nucleotides are TGTGCCAGCAGCTCGCATGCGGGACTAGCGGGAGGAAGTAAGTTCTTC.

V usage is TRBV4-1 and J usage is TRBJ2-3; D may correspond to TRBD1 or TRBD2 (5 bases each). The length of the CDR3 is 16 residues. From germline, CDR1 is MGHRA and CDR2 YSYEKL. V shed 4 bases and J shed 2 bases, with 16 bases lying between them. CDR3 region: CASSRTLGVTTDTQYF. Here the CDR3 DNA reads TGCGCCAGCAGCCGAACCCTGGGGGTCACCACAGATACGCAGTATTTT.

The chain carries TRBV11-2 and TRBJ2-1; TRBD2 matches 7 bases. From germline, CDR1 is SGHAT and CDR2 FQNNGV. This CDR3 spans 17 amino acids. V was pared by 2 bases and J by 4 bases, with 11 bases of the junction left unmatched. The CDR3 loop reads CASSLTSTGGRYNEQFF. The CDR3 DNA reads TGTGCCAGCAGCTTAACCTCGACGGGAGGAAGATACAATGAGCAGTTCTTC.

The CDR3 DNA sequence: TGTGCCAGCAGCCAACCTAGCGGGGGGTCCCTCACAGATACGCAGTATTTT. This translates into CASSQPSGGSLTDTQYF. The V call is TRBV4-2, the J call TRBJ2-3, with 11 bases identical to TRBD2. In germline, CDR1 is LGHNA, CDR2 YNFKEQ. The CDR3 is 17 residues long. Germline trimming cut 2 bases from V and 2 bases from J; bases unmatched to any gene: 6.

This clonotype was recorded only once. At one boundary the junction diverges from the germline segment, which might be a read error. This rearrangement joins TRBV23-1 to TRBJ1-1, with D uncertain. TRBV23-1 is recorded as an ORF, its role being uncertain. CDR3 size: 18 residues. The CDR3: CASSQSIGHLWRFLGAFF. The CDR3 DNA follows: TGCGCCAGCAGCCAATCAATTGGTCACCTTTGGCGGTTTTTGGGAGCTTTCTTT.

CDR3 DNA: TGTGCCAGCAGTAAAAAGACAGCGATTAACTACAATGAGCAGTTCTTC. Its translation: CASSKKTAINYNEQFF. The V and J genes are TRBV12-3 or TRBV12-4 and TRBJ2-1; tentatively, D is TRBD1 (5 bases). The CDR3 spans 16 residues. Trimming cost V 5 bases and J 3 bases, with 17 bases left between them.

This rearrangement joins TRBV18 to TRBJ2-7; 8 bases fit TRBD1. Germline assignment: CDR1 KGHSH and CDR2 LQKENI. This CDR3 is built from 15 residues. V dropped 3 bases and J dropped 2; count of bases not matched to a gene: 6. CDR3 region: CASSPGTGGPYEQYF. The CDR3 DNA reads as TGTGCCAGCTCACCCGGGACAGGCGGCCCCTACGAGCAGTACTTC.

The V call is TRBV7-9, the J call TRBJ2-6; 10 nucleotides line up with TRBD1. Per the germline V gene, CDR1 is SEHNR and CDR2 is FQNEAQ (reference sequence). The CDR3 totals 18 residues. The trim removed 5 bases at V and 2 bases at J, leaving 9 bases unmatched. The CDR3 reads CASSTRGQGRAGANVLTF. In DNA, the CDR3 is TGTGCCAGCAGCACTCGGGGACAGGGGCGAGCTGGGGCCAACGTCCTGACTTTC.

The chain combines TRBV12-3 or TRBV12-4 with TRBJ1-1, with 9 nucleotides matching TRBD1. CDR3 length: 15 amino acids. V shed 5 bases, J shed 3 bases, and the junction held 7 bases outside the gene matches. DNA of the CDR3: TGTGCCAGCAGTCCGTCGACAGGGGGGTACACTGAAGCTTTCTTT. Amino acid sequence: CASSPSTGGYTEAFF.